Shown below are 20 T cell receptor beta chains from a single sample sequenced in a study of identical twins. From the 5' RACE reads, TCRdb called clonotypes with MiXCR, one entry per CDR3 protein. The sample lists around 530,000 distinct CDR3 sequences, 13% to 15% seen once, with 0.44% in the top ten. The same sample was also used in a study of yellow fever vaccine responses in identical twins.

Specimen: CD4+ T cells sorted from blood. These TCRs come from a woman between 18 and 30 years old in good health.

The rearrangement joins TRBV5-1 to TRBJ1-2; 11 bases agree with TRBD1. Germline CDR1 SGHRS, CDR2 YFSETQ. The CDR3 has 15 residues. Trimming at V came to 0 bases and at J to 6 bases, leaving 4 bases not matched to a gene. CDR3 loop: CASSLGGQGANGYTF. DNA of the CDR3: TGCGCCAGCAGCTTGGGAGGACAGGGGGCCAATGGCTACACCTTC.

This clonotype came up a few times. The chain uses TRBV5-1 and TRBJ2-5, with 10 nucleotides matching TRBD2. This CDR3 spans 16 amino acids. In germline, CDR1 is SGHRS, CDR2 YFSETQ. V lost 2 bases and J lost 1; bases outside the gene matches: 5. In DNA form, the CDR3 reads TGCGCCAGCAGCTTCCCAGCTAGCGGGGGCCAAGAGACCCAGTACTTC. This sequence encodes CASSFPASGGQETQYF.

This clonotype was recorded a few times. CDR3 sequence reads: CASSPLAVDSYNEQFF. The CDR3 DNA sequence: TGTGCCAGCAGCCCCCTAGCGGTGGACTCCTACAATGAGCAGTTCTTC. The chain employs TRBV7-3 and TRBJ2-1; TRBD2 aligns across 7 bases. From germline, CDR1 is SGHTA and CDR2 FQGTGA. Germline trimming cut 5 bases from V and 0 bases from J; bases unmatched to any gene: 7. The CDR3 totals 16 residues.

The table lists this clonotype with a few counts. The rearrangement links TRBV3-1 to TRBJ2-1; tentative D call: TRBD1 (6 bases). CDR1 LGHDT and CDR2 YNNKEL come from the germline V gene (reference sequence). The CDR3 has 15 residues. V was clipped by 4 bases and J by 9 bases, with 19 bases between them. CDR3 region: CASSPPGQQFGEQFF. The CDR3 DNA reads as TGTGCCAGCAGCCCACCGGGACAACAATTTGGTGAGCAGTTCTTC.

The chain employs TRBV5-6 and TRBJ2-4; no clear D. Germline V gives CDR1 SGHDT, CDR2 YYEEEE. This CDR3 region has 16 residues. Trimming cost V 6 bases and J 1 base, with 17 bases left between them. For the CDR3, the DNA is TGTGCCAGCAACGTCAAAGGCCTTGGGGCCAAAAACATTCAGTACTTC. This encodes CASNVKGLGAKNIQYF.

The V call is TRBV7-9, the J call TRBJ1-1; no firm D call. Trimming removed 3 bases from V and 5 bases from J, with 13 bases in between. This CDR3 region has 14 residues. Germline-derived CDR1 and CDR2 are SEHNR and FQNEAQ (reference sequence). The CDR3: CASSLGVGRTEAFF. The CDR3 DNA reads TGTGCCAGCAGCTTGGGCGTTGGACGGACTGAAGCTTTCTTT.

This clonotype came up many times. This chain connects TRBV12-3 or TRBV12-4 to TRBJ1-1, with 8 bases that match TRBD1. The CDR3 has 13 amino acids. The V gene end was trimmed by 10 bases and the J gene end by 4 bases; junction bases not matched to a gene: 8. The CDR3 protein is CATSGGRRTEAFF. Here the CDR3 DNA reads TGTGCCACCTCAGGGGGCAGACGCACTGAAGCTTTCTTT.

In its sample, this clonotype was seen a few times. This rearrangement joins TRBV7-2 to TRBJ2-4, with a tentative D call TRBD1 (6 bases). Germline CDR1 is SGHTA and CDR2 is FQGNSA. V was cut by 0 bases and J by 0 bases, with 24 bases left in between. CDR3 length: 21 residues. CDR3 sequence reads: CASSLAKGPLGAPLAKNIQYF. The CDR3 region has the DNA TGTGCCAGCAGCTTAGCTAAGGGACCCCTGGGGGCGCCCCTAGCCAAAAACATTCAGTACTTC.

The sample holds a few counts of this clonotype. V usage is TRBV5-1 and J usage is TRBJ1-4; D remains ambiguous. This CDR3 spans 13 amino acids. Trimming stripped 4 bases from V and 4 bases from J, with 8 bases between. From germline, CDR1 is SGHRS and CDR2 YFSETQ. In DNA form, the CDR3 reads TGCGCCAGCAGCCCGGCCTATAATGAAAAACTGTTTTTT. Amino acid sequence: CASSPAYNEKLFF. The whole variable domain, remainder taken from reference TRBV5-1 and TRBJ1-4, is KAGVTQTPRYLIKTRGQQVTLSCSPISGHRSVSWYQQTPGQGLQFLFEYFSETQRNKGNFPGRFSGRQFSNSRSEMNVSTLELGDSALYLCASSPAYNEKLFFGSGTQLSVL.

The rearrangement links TRBV7-7 to TRBJ2-1; 14 bases align to TRBD2. The J segment lost 9 bases and the V segment lost 4 bases, leaving 2 bases of the junction unmatched. Germline V lookup: CDR1 SSHAT, CDR2 FNYEAQ (reference sequence). This CDR3 has 14 residues. This CDR3 is CASSSGLAGVEQFF. CDR3 nucleotide sequence: TGTGCCAGCAGCTCGGGACTAGCGGGAGTTGAGCAGTTCTTC.

This clonotype was detected only a few times. The V call is TRBV15, the J call TRBJ2-1; 10 bases fit TRBD2. CDR3 size: 16 residues. Germline V gene sequence: CDR1 LNHNV, CDR2 YYDKDF (reference sequence). V trimming: 4 bases; J trimming: 2 bases; junction bases outside the gene matches: 5. CDR3 in amino acids: CATSTAGTSAYNEQFF. In DNA, the CDR3 is TGTGCCACCAGCACGGCCGGGACTAGCGCCTACAATGAGCAGTTCTTC.

The gene calls are TRBV7-2 and TRBJ2-3; TRBD2 aligns across 8 bases. Germline loops: CDR1 SGHTA, CDR2 FQGNSA. CDR3 length equals 14 residues. V gave up 4 bases and J gave up 5 bases; unmatched junction bases: 5. The CDR3 loop reads CASSSRRGGDTQYF. The DNA for the CDR3 is TGTGCCAGCAGCTCACGTCGGGGGGGAGATACGCAGTATTTT.

This clonotype was recorded many times. This chain uses TRBV12-3 or TRBV12-4 with TRBJ1-1, with D hard to call. CDR3 length equals 14 residues. The ends were cut back, 5 bases at V and 1 base at J, with 11 bases in the middle. CDR3 sequence (DNA): TGTGCCAGCAGTAAAGACGTGGGGAACACTGAAGCTTTCTTT. It translates to CASSKDVGNTEAFF.

The chain joins TRBV11-2 to TRBJ2-6; a weak D match, TRBD1 (6 bases). V lost 0 bases, J lost 2 bases, and 11 bases lay in between. From germline, CDR1 is SGHAT and CDR2 FQNNGV. The CDR3 covers 17 residues. The CDR3 loop reads CASSLDNRETGANVLTF. The CDR3 region has the DNA TGTGCCAGCAGCTTAGATAACAGGGAGACTGGGGCCAACGTCCTGACTTTC.

The genes are TRBV28 and TRBJ2-1; maybe TRBD2 (6 bases). Trimming shortened V by 3 bases and J by 8 bases, and 17 bases separated the two germline ends. CDR3 length: 15 amino acids. CDR1 is MDHEN, CDR2 SYDVKM, per germline. CDR3 residues: CASSFGLTSPHEQFF. As DNA, the CDR3 is TGTGCCAGCAGTTTCGGCCTAACTAGCCCGCATGAGCAGTTCTTC.

The V gene is TRBV12-3 or TRBV12-4, the J gene TRBJ1-2; no firm D call. There are 13 residues in the CDR3. The ends were cut back, 6 bases at V and 6 bases at J, with 14 bases in the middle. The CDR3 DNA follows: TGTGCCAGCAGAATGGGGTATGGCCATGGCTACACCTTC. Translated, it gives CASRMGYGHGYTF.

The chain recombines TRBV2 with TRBJ1-2; 7 nucleotides align to TRBD1. Germline V gives CDR1 SNHLY, CDR2 FYNNEI. The ends lost 5 bases at V and 8 bases at J; junction bases unmatched: 8. This CDR3 is 13 amino acids long. CDR3 residues: CASSPQGLEGYTF. The DNA for the CDR3 is TGTGCCAGCAGTCCACAGGGGTTAGAGGGCTACACCTTC.

V usage is TRBV4-1 and J usage is TRBJ2-5; D perhaps matches TRBD1 (5 bases). The CDR3 contains 16 residues. V was cut by 0 bases and J by 5 bases, with 16 bases left in between. Germline loops: CDR1 MGHRA, CDR2 YSYEKL. For the CDR3, the DNA is TGCGCCAGCAGCCAAGAGGGGCGGTGGCGTCGGGAGACCCAGTACTTC. This codes for CASSQEGRWRRETQYF.

V gene TRBV11-2 combines with J gene TRBJ1-1; D is ambiguous. The V and J ends lost 5 bases and 2 bases respectively, with 6 bases between them. CDR1 SGHAT and CDR2 FQNNGV come from the germline V gene. The CDR3 has 12 amino acids. CDR3 DNA sequence: TGTGCCAGCAGCAACCAAAACACTGAAGCTTTCTTT. Its protein is CASSNQNTEAFF.

V is TRBV6-1 and J is TRBJ2-7; D not resolved. CDR1 and CDR2 from the germline V gene are MNHNS and SASEGT. The CDR3 loop spans 11 amino acids. V was shortened by 0 bases and J by 6 bases, with 3 bases between the two germline ends. CDR3 nucleotide sequence: TGTGCCAGCAGTGAAGCGCGCGAGCAGTACTTC. It yields the protein CASSEAREQYF.